The clone carrying this T cell receptor beta chain was detected many times. Its target is unknown. This sample is part of a study of regulatory T cells in long-lasting Graves disease. Notes on the study in general: Those with persistent disease had in common more public clonotypes (approximately 2,500) than new patients (roughly 970).

Stated time point: newly diagnosed GD, antithyroid drugs for less than 3 months. PBMC-extracted RNA yielded the TCR library. Assembly of TCR beta libraries relied on iRepertoire HTBI primers together with Arm-PCR of CDR3 regions. TCRdb used MiXCR to reprocess the multiplex PCR reads, holding one entry per CDR3 protein. The data contain under 800,000 distinct CDR3 sequences, around 15% of them singletons. Germline lookup yields CDR1 MDHEN and CDR2 SYDVKM. This CDR3 is 23 amino acids long. V lost 6 bases and J lost 4; bases outside the gene matches: 34. These sequences were also reported in another study, on T cells in Graves' hyperthyroidism and ophthalmopathy. That work adds: No ophthalmopathy progression within 18 months constituted stable Graves' hyperthyroidism.

Material: peripheral blood mononuclear cells (PBMCs), obtained at new diagnosis, from a patient treated with antithyroid drugs. The receptor comes from a woman aged 30 to 39 with Graves disease. The chain uses TRBV28 and TRBJ2-7; the match to TRBD2 covers 9 bases. CDR3 sequence: CASSPSHSGGNLRPSLPSYEQYF. The CDR3 coding sequence is TGTGCCAGCAGCCCTTCTCATAGCGGGGGTAACCTAAGACCTAGTCTTCCCTCATACGAGCAGTACTTC.